The source of this T cell receptor beta chain is a study of T cell responses to AZD1222 COVID-19 vaccine. The overall study: Analyses pooled second doses at about 4 or about 12 weeks.

There are 14 residues in the CDR3. The germline gives CDR1 MNHEY, CDR2 SMNVEV (reference sequence). V was clipped by 4 bases and J by 1 base; unmatched bases: 3. Points from the study as a whole: Among those given AZD1222, only five to seven were seropositive at baseline. Among spike-specific TCRs, nearly half reportedly target unmutated variant regions. Once two AZD1222 doses were given, Spike-specific TCR breadth and depth went up.

A remark on this clone: Its target is unknown.

Produced via immunoSEQ multiplex PCR; TCRdb's table is partial and in-frame only. The sample shows more than 85,000 clones, about 88% of them seen only once. Sample: peripheral blood, taken on day 0 of AZD1222 vaccination. The rearrangement uses TRBV27 and TRBJ2-7; 8 bases match TRBD1. The TCR was taken from an adult in good health. CDR3: CASSSRQGSYEQYV. DNA for the CDR3: TGTGCCAGCAGTTCCCGACAGGGGTCCTACGAGCAGTACGTC.